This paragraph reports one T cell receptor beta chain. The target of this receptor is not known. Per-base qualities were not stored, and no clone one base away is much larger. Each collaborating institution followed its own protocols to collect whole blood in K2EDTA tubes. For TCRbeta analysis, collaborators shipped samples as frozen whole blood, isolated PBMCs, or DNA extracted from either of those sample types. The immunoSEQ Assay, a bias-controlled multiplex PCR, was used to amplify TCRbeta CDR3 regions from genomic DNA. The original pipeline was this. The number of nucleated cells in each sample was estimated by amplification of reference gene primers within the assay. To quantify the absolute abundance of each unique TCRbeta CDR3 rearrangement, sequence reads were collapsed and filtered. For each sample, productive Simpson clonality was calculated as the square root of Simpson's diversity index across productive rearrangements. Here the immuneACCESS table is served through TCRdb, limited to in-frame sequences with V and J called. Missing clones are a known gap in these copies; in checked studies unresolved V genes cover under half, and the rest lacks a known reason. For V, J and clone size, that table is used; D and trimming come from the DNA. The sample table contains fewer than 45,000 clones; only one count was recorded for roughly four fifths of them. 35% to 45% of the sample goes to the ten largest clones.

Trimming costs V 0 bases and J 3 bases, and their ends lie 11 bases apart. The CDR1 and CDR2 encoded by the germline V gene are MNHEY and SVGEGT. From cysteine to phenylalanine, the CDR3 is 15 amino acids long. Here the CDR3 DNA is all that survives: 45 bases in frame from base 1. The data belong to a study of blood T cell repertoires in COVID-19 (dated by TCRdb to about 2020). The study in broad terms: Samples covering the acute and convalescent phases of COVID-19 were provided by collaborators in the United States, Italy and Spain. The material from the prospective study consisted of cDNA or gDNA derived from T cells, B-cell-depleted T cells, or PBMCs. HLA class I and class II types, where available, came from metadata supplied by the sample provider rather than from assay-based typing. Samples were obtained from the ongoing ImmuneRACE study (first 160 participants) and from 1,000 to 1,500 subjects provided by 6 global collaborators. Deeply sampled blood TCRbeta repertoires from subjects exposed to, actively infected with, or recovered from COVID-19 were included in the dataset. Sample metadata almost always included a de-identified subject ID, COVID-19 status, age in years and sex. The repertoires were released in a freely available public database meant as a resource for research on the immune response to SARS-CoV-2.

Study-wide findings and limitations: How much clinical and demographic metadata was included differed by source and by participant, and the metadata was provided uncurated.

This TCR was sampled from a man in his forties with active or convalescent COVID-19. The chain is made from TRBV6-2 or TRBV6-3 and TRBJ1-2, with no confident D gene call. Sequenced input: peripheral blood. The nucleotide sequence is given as TGTGCCAGCAGTTACTCGAGTGCGGGGTACTATGGCTACACCTTC. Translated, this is CASSYSSAGYYGYTF.